This T cell receptor beta chain was retrieved from a study of T cell changes during pregnancy in multiple sclerosis. Germline V CDR1 and CDR2: SGHRS, YFSETQ. This CDR3 has 14 amino acids. With V trimmed by 0 bases and J by 5 bases, 0 bases remained unmatched. Sequencing was performed with immunoSEQ multiplex PCR; in TCRdb, only in-frame clones are kept and a portion is missing. The sample carries 40,000 or so clones, approximately 91% recorded once. The chain employs TRBV5-1 and TRBJ2-1, with 9 bases that match TRBD2. The sequencing here drew on CD4+ T cells from peripheral blood mononuclear cells, taken after pregnancy. The clonotype originates from a female donor in good health, enrolled as a control in a pregnancy study. The CDR3 loop reads CASSLEREDNEQFF. The CDR3 DNA is TGCGCCAGCAGCTTGGAGCGGGAGGACAATGAGCAGTTCTTC.